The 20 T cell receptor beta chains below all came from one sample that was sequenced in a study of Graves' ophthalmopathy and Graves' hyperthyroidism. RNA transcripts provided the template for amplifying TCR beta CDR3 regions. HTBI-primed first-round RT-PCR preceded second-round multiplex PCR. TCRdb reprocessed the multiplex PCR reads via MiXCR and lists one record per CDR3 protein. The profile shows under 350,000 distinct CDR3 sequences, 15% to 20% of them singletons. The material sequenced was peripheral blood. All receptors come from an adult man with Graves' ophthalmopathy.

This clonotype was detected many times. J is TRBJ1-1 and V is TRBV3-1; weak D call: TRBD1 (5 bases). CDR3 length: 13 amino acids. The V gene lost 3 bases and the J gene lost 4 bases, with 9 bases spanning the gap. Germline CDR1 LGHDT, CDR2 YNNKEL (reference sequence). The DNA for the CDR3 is TGTGCCAGCAGCCAGGGACTGATCACTGAAGCTTTCTTT. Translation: CASSQGLITEAFF.

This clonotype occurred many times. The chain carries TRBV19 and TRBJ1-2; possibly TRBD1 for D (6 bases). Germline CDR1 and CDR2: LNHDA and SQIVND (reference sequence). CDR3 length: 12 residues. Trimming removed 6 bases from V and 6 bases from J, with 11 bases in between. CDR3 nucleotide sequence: TGTGCCAGTAGAAGGACAGAGAATGGCTACACCTTC. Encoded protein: CASRRTENGYTF. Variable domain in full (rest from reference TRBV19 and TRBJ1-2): DGGITQSPKYLFRKEGQNVTLSCEQNLNHDAMYWYRQDPGQGLRLIYYSQIVNDFQKGDIAEGYSVSREKKESFPLTVTSAQKNPTAFYLCASRRTENGYTFGSGTRLTVV.

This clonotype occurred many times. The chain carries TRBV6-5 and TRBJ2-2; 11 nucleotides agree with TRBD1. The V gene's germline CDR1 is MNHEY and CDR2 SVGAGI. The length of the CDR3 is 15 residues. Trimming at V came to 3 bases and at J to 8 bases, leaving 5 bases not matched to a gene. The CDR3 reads CASSYSGTGGGELFF. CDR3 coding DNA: TGTGCCAGCAGTTATTCAGGGACAGGGGGAGGGGAGCTGTTTTTT.

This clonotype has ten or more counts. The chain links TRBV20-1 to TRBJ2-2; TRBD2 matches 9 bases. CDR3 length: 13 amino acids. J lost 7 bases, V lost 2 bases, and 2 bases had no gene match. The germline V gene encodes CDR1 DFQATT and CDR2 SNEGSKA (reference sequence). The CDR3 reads CSARSREGGELFF. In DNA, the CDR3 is TGCAGTGCTAGATCGCGGGAGGGCGGGGAGCTGTTTTTT.

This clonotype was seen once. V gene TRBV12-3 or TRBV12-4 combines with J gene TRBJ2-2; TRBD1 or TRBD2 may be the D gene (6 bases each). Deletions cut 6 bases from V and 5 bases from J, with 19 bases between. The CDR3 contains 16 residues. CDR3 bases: TGTGCCAGCAGCTTAAGCCGGGGGCGCCGGACCGGGGAGCTGTTTTTT. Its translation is CASSLSRGRRTGELFF.

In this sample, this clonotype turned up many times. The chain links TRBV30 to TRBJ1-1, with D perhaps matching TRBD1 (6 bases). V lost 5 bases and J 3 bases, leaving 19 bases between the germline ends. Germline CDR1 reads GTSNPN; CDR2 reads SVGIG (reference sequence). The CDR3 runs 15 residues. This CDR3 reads CAWEARGREDTEAFF. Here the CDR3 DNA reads TGTGCCTGGGAGGCCCGGGGGCGCGAAGACACTGAAGCTTTCTTT.

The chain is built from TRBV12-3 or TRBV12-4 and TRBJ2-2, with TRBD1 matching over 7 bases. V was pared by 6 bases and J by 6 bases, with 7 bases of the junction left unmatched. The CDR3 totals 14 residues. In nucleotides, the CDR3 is TGTGCCAGCAGACTGACAGGGCGGGCCGGGGAGCTGTTTTTT. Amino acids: CASRLTGRAGELFF.

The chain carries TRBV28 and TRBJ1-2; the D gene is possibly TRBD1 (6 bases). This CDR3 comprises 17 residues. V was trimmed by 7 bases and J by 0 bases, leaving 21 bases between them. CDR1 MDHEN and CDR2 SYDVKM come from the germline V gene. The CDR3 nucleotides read TGTGCCAGCACGGGGGGGCTTACGAAGTGGGCTAACTATGGCTACACCTTC. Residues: CASTGGLTKWANYGYTF.

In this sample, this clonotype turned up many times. CDR3 coding DNA: TGTGCCTGGAGTAGGGACAGGACCTACGAGCAGTACTTC. Translation gives CAWSRDRTYEQYF. V is TRBV30 and J is TRBJ2-7, with 8 bases aligning to TRBD1. CDR1 is GTSNPN and CDR2 is SVGIG in the germline V gene (reference sequence). With V trimmed by 2 bases and J by 2 bases, 2 bases remained unmatched. This CDR3 region has 13 residues.

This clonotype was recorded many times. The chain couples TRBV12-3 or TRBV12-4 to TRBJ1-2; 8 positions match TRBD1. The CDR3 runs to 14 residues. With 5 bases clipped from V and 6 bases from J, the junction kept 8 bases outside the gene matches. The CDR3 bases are TGTGCCAGCAGTAACCGGGACAGGAGCGATGGCTACACCTTC. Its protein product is CASSNRDRSDGYTF.

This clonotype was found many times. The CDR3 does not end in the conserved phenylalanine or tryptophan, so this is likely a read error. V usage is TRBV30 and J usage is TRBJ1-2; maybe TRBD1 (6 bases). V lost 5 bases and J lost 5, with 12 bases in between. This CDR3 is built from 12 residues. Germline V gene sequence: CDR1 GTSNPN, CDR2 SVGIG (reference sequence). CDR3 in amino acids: CAWLDSFYGYTL. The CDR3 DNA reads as TGTGCCTGGCTGGACAGTTTTTATGGCTACACCCTC.

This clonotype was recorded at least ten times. CDR3: CASSLGHLYEQYF. CDR3 nucleotides: TGTGCCAGCAGCTTAGGGCATCTGTACGAGCAGTACTTC. This rearrangement joins TRBV11-2 to TRBJ2-7; D not resolved. Between the trimmed V and J ends, which lost 1 base and 4 bases, there was a span of 8 bases. The CDR3 is 13 residues long. The germline V gene has CDR1 SGHAT and CDR2 FQNNGV.

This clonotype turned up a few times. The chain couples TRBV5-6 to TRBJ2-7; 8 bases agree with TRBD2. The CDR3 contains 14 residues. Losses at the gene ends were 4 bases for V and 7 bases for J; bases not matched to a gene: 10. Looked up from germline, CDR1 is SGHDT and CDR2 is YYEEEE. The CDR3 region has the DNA TGTGCCAGCAGCCGAAGGACTAGCATAAAGGAGCAGTACTTC. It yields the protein CASSRRTSIKEQYF.

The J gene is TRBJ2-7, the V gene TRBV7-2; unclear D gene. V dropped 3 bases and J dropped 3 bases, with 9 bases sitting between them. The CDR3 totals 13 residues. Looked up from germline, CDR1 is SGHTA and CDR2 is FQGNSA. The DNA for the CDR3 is TGTGCCAGCAGCTTTGAGCGAGACTACGAGCAGTACTTC. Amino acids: CASSFERDYEQYF.

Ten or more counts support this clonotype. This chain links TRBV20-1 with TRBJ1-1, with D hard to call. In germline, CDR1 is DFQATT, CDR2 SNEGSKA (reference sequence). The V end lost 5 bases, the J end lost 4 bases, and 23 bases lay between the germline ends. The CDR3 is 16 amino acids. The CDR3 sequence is CSAPPRASAGLTEAFF. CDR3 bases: TGCAGTGCTCCACCCCGGGCTTCCGCCGGTCTCACTGAAGCTTTCTTT.

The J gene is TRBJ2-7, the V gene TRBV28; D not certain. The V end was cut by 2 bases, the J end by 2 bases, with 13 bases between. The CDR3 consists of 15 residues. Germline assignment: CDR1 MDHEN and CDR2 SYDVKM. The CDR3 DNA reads TGTGCCAGCAGTTTACGGATCCCAGGAGCCTACGAGCAGTACTTC. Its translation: CASSLRIPGAYEQYF.

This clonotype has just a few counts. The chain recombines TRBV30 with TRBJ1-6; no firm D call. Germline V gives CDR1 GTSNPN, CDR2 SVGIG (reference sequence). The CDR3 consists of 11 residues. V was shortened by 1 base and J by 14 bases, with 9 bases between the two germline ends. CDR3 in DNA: TGTGCCTGGAGTGCCCCTTTCACCCTCCACTTT. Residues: CAWSAPFTLHF.

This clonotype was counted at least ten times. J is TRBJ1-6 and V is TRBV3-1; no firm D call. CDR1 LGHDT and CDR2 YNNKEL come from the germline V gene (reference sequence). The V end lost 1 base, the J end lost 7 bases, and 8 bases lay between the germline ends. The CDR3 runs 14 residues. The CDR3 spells CASSQGGQNSPLHF. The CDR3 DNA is TGTGCCAGCAGCCAAGGAGGGCAGAATTCACCCCTCCACTTT.

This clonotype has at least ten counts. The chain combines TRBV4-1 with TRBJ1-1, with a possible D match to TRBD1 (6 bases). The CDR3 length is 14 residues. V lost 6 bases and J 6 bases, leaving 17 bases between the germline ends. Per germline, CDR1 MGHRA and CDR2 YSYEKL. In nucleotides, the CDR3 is TGCGCCAGCAGGAACAGGGACCGAGGCCCTGAAGCTTTCTTT. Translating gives CASRNRDRGPEAFF.

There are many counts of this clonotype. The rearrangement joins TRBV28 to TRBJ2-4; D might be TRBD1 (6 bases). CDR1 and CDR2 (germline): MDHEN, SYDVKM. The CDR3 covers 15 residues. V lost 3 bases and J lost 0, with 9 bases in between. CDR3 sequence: CASSFGQLAKNIQYF. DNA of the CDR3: TGTGCCAGCAGTTTCGGACAGTTAGCCAAAAACATTCAGTACTTC.